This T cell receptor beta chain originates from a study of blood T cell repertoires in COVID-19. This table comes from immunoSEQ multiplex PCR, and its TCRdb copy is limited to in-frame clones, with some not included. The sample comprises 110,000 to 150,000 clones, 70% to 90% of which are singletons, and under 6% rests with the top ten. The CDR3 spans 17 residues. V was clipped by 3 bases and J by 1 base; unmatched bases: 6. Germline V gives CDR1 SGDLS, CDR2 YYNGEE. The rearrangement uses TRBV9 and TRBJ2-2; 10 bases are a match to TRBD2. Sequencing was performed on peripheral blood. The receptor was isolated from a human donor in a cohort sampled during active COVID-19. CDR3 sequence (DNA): TGTGCCAGCAGCGGGAGCGGGGGGGCCGTGAACACCGGGGAGCTGTTTTTT. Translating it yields CASSGSGGAVNTGELFF.